The 6 T cell receptor beta chains presented below share a single source sample, sequenced in a study of blood T cells in healthy people across ages. The authors ran a second PCR of 7 to 11 cycles using a sample-barcoded 5' primer and a J-beta primer mix. One entry per CDR3 protein, called by TCRdb with MiXCR from the 5' RACE reads. The repertoire holds roughly 560,000 distinct CDR3 sequences, about 24% seen once, with roughly 9.4% in the top ten. This same sample was also part of a study on T cells of mothers and their children.

What was sequenced was blood. Receptors originate from a boy younger than 18 in good health.

This chain connects TRBV5-1 to TRBJ1-6; D is unresolved. The ends were cut back, 0 bases at V and 8 bases at J, with 12 bases in the middle. The germline V gene has CDR1 SGHRS and CDR2 YFSETQ. The CDR3 runs 15 residues. CDR3 loop: CASSLGGAGDSPLHF. For the CDR3, the DNA is TGCGCCAGCAGCTTGGGAGGCGCTGGGGATTCACCCCTCCACTTT. The whole variable domain, filled in from reference TRBV5-1 and TRBJ1-6, reads KAGVTQTPRYLIKTRGQQVTLSCSPISGHRSVSWYQQTPGQGLQFLFEYFSETQRNKGNFPGRFSGRQFSNSRSEMNVSTLELGDSALYLCASSLGGAGDSPLHFGNGTRLTVT.

This clonotype has a handful of counts. V is TRBV6-4 and J is TRBJ1-1; 7 bases match TRBD1. Per germline, CDR1 MRHNA and CDR2 SNTAGT. V shed 2 bases, J shed 1 base, and the junction held 4 bases outside the gene matches. This CDR3 has 15 residues. Written as DNA, the CDR3 is TGTGCCAGCAGTGACAGGGGGACAGCGAACACTGAAGCTTTCTTT. This gives the protein CASSDRGTANTEAFF.

V is TRBV6-5 and J is TRBJ2-7, with D tentatively TRBD1 (5 bases). V lost 5 bases, J lost 3 bases, and 14 bases lay in between. Germline CDR1 and CDR2: MNHEY and SVGAGI. CDR3 length equals 14 residues. In nucleotides, the CDR3 is TGTGCCAGCAGTGGCCCAGGGTCTCACTACGAGCAGTACTTC. It is translated as CASSGPGSHYEQYF.

This clonotype was counted at least ten times. This sequence joins TRBV7-2 and TRBJ2-7; D is uncertain. The V end lost 5 bases, the J end lost 6 bases, and 11 bases lay between the germline ends. The V gene's germline CDR1 is SGHTA and CDR2 FQGNSA. The CDR3 contains 12 residues. CDR3 residues: CASSLRLGEQYF. The CDR3 DNA reads as TGTGCCAGCAGCCTAAGGTTGGGCGAGCAGTACTTC.

About this clonotype: The junction and the germline gene differ at one end; a read error may be behind it. The J gene is TRBJ2-7, the V gene TRBV7-6, with D possibly matching TRBD1 (5 bases). The CDR3 covers 13 residues. Germline V lookup: CDR1 SGHVS, CDR2 FNYEAQ. The CDR3 nucleotides read TGTGCCAGCTTATCTAGACAGTCCTACGAGCAGTCCTTC. It is translated as CASLSRQSYEQSF.

V gene TRBV6-5 combines with J gene TRBJ2-1; 7 nucleotides match TRBD2. CDR1 is MNHEY and CDR2 is SVGAGI in the germline V gene. The CDR3 length is 14 residues. Trimming took 2 bases from V and 5 from J; bases not matched to a gene: 3. CDR3 DNA sequence: TGTGCCAGCAGTTACGGGGGGGGACACAATGAGCAGTTCTTC. Translating gives CASSYGGGHNEQFF.